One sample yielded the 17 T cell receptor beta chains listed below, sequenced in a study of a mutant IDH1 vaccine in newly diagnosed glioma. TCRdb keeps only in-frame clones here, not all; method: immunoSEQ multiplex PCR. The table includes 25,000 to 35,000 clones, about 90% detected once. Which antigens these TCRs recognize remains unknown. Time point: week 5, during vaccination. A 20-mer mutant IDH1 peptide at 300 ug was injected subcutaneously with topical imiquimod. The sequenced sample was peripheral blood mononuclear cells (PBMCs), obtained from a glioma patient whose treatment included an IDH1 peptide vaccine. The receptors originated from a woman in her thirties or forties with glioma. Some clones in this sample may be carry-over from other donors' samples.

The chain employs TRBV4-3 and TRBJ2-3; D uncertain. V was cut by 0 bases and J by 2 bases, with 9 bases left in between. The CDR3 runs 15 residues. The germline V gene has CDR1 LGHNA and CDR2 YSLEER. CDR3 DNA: TGCGCCAGCAGCCAAGATCCCGGAATCACAGATACGCAGTATTTT. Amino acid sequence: CASSQDPGITDTQYF.

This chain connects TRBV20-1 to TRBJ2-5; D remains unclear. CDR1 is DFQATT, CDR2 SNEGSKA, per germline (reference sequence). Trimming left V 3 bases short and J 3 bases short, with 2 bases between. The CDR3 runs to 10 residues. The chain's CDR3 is CSAREETQYF. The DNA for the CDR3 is TGCAGTGCTAGGGAAGAGACCCAGTACTTC.

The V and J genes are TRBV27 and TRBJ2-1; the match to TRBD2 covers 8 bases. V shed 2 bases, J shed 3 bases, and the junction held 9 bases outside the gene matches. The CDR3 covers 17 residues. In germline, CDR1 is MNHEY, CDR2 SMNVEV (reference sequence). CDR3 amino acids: CASSLIVGGRFYNEQFF. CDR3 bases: TGTGCCAGCAGTTTAATCGTCGGCGGGAGGTTCTACAATGAGCAGTTCTTC.

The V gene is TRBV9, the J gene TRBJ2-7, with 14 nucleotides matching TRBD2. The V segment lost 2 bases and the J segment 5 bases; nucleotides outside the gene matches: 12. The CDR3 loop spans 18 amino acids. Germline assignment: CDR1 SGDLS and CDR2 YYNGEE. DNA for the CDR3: TGTGCCAGCAGCGTTGGGACTAGCGGGGGACCCGAGCCCAACGAGCAGTACTTC. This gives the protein CASSVGTSGGPEPNEQYF.

The CDR3 spells CASSLRPEQVLNTIYF. For the CDR3, the DNA is TGTGCCAGCAGCCTCCGACCGGAGCAGGTGCTAAACACCATATATTTT. The V call is TRBV7-8, the J call TRBJ1-3; D is unresolved. The germline CDR1 and CDR2 sequences are SGHVS and FQNEAQ. This CDR3 contains 16 residues. Trimming took 5 bases from V and 6 from J, leaving 20 bases between them. The full variable domain, rest sourced from reference TRBV7-8 and TRBJ1-3, is GAGVSQSPRYKVAKRGQDVALRCDPISGHVSLFWYQQALGQGPEFLTYFQNEAQLDKSGLPSDRFFAERPEGSVSTLKIQRTQQEDSAVYLCASSLRPEQVLNTIYFGEGSWLTVV.

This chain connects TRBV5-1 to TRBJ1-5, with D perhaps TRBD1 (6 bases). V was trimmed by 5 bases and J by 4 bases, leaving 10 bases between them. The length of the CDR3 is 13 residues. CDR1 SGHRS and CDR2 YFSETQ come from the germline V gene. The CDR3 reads CASSRDTNQPQHF. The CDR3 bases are TGCGCCAGCAGTCGGGACACTAATCAGCCCCAGCATTTT.

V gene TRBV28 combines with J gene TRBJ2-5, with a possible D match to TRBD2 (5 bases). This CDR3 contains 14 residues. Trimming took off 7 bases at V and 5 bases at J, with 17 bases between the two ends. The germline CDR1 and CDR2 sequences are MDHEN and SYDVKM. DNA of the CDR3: TGTGCCAGCAAAACCTTGAGGGAGATCGAGACCCAGTACTTC. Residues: CASKTLREIETQYF.

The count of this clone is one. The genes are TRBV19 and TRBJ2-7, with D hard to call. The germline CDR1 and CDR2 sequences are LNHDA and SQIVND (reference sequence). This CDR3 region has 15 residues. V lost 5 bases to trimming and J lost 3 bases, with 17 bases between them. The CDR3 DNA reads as TGTGCCAGTAGTCCTCTACTCCAGGTAGGCTACGAGCAGTACTTC. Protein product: CASSPLLQVGYEQYF.

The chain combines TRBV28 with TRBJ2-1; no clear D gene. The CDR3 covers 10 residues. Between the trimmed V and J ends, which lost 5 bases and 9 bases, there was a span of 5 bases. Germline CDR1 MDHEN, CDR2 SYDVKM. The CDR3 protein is CASSLSEQFF. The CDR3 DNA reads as TGTGCCAGCAGTCTGAGTGAGCAGTTCTTC.

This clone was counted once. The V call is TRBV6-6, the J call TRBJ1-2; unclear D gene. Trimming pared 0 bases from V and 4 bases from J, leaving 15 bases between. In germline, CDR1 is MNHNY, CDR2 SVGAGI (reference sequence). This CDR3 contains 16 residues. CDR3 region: CASSYSRKESLYGYTF. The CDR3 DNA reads TGTGCCAGCAGTTACTCGAGAAAAGAGAGTCTCTATGGCTACACCTTC.

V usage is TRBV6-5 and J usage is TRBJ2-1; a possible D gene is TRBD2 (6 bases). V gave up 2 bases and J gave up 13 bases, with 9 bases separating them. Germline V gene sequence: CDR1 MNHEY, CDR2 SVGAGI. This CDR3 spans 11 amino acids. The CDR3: CASSYLGRQFF. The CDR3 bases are TGTGCCAGCAGTTACCTCGGGAGACAGTTCTTC.

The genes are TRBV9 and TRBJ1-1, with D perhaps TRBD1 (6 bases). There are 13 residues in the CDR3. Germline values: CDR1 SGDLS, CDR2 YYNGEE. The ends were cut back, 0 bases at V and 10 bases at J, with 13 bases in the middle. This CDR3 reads CASSVDPQGGAFF. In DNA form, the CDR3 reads TGTGCCAGCAGCGTAGATCCACAGGGTGGAGCTTTCTTT.

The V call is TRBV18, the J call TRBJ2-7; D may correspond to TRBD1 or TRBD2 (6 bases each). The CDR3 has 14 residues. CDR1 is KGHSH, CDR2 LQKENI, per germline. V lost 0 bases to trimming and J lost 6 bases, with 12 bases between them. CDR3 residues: CASSPPGGGGEQYF. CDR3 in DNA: TGTGCCAGCTCACCACCAGGGGGAGGAGGCGAGCAGTACTTC.

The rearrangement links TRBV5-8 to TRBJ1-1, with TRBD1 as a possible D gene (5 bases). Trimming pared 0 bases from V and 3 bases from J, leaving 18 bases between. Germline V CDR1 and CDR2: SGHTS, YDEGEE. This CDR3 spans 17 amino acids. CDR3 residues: CASSLDPGGYIYTEAFF. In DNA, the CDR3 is TGTGCCAGCAGCTTGGACCCCGGGGGTTATATCTACACTGAAGCTTTCTTT.

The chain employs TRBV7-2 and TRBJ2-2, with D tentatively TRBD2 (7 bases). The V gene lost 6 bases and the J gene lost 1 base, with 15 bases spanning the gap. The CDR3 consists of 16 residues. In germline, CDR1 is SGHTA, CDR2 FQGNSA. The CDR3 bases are TGTGCCAGCAGTCCCCGGGGGGCAATGAACACCGGGGAGCTGTTTTTT. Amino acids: CASSPRGAMNTGELFF.

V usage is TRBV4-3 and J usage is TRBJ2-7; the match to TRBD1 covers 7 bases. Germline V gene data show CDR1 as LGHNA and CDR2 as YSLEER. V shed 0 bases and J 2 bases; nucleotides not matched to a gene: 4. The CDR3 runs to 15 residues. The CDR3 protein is CASSQEDRAPYEQYF. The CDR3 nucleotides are TGCGCCAGCAGCCAAGAAGACAGGGCCCCCTACGAGCAGTACTTC.

The CDR3 loop is CASSITMNTEAFF. Written as DNA, the CDR3 is TGTGCCAGTAGTATCACGATGAACACTGAAGCTTTCTTT. The chain is built from TRBV19 and TRBJ1-1; D call uncertain. The CDR3 extends over 13 amino acids. V shed 3 bases and J shed 0 bases, with 5 bases lying between them. Germline assignment: CDR1 LNHDA and CDR2 SQIVND (reference sequence).